This TCR beta chain was found in a study of technical replicates of blood from a handful of donors. TCRdb keeps only in-frame clones here, not all; method: immunoSEQ multiplex PCR. Here the sample spans approximately 17,000 clones, more than 75% being singletons. Trimming took off 5 bases at V and 11 bases at J, with 19 bases between the two ends. Germline CDR1 is MGHRA and CDR2 is YSYEKL. The CDR3 has 14 residues. The sequenced material came from PBMCs. The sequence came from a human donor in good health. The chain has TRBV4-1 and TRBJ1-5; D unresolved. Here the CDR3 reads CASSWEGSARAQHF. The CDR3, as DNA: TGCGCCAGCAGCTGGGAGGGAAGCGCTAGGGCCCAGCATTTT.